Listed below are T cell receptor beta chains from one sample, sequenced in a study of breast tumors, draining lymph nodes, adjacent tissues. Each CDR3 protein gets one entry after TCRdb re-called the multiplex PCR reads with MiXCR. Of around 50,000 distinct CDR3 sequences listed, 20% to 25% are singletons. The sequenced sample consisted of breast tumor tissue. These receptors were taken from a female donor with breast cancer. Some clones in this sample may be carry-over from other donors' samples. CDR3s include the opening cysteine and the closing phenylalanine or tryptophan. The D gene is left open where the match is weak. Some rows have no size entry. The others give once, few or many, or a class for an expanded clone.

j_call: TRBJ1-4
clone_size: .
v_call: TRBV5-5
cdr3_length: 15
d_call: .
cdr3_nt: TGTGCCAGCAGCCCTATCTCCAGGTCGAATGAAAAACTGTTTTTT
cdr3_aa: CASSPISRSNEKLFF

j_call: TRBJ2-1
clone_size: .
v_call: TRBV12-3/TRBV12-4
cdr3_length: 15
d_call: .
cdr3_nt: TGTGCCAGCAGTTTTCGGGTCTCCTCCTACAATGAGCAGTTCTTC
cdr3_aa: CASSFRVSSYNEQFF

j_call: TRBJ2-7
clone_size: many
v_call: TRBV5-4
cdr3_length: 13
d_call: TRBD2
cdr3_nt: TGTGCCAGCAGCTTGTGGGGGGGTCGCGAGCAGTACTTC
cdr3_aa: CASSLWGGREQYF

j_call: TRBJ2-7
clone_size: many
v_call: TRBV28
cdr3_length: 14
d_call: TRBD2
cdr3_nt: TGTGCCAGCAGCAATAGCGGGAGCTCCTACGAGCAGTACTTC
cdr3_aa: CASSNSGSSYEQYF

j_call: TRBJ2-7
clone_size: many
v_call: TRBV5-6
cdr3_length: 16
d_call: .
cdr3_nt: TGTGCCAGCAGCTTGTTCTCGAGCTGGGAGGAATACGAGCAGTACTTC
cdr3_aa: CASSLFSSWEEYEQYF

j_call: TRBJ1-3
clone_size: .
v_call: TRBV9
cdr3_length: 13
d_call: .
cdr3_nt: TGTGCCAGCAGCGTTGACAGCAGAAACACCATATATTTT
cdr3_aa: CASSVDSRNTIYF

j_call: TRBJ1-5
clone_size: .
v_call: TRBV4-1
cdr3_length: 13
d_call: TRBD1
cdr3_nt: TGCGCCAGCAGCCGGGACAGGGGGCAGCCCCAGCATTTT
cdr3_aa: CASSRDRGQPQHF

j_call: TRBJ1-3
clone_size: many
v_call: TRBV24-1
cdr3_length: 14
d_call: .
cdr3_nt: TGTGCCTGCTACAAGCCGGCCTCTGGAAACATCATATATTTT
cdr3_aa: CACYKPASGNIIYF

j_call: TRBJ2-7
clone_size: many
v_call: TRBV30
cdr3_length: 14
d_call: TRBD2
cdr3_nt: TGTGCCTGGAGTCCCACCGGGACTAGGGGCGAGCAGTACTTC
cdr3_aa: CAWSPTGTRGEQYF

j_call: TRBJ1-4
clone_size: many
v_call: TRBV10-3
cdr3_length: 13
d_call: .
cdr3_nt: TGTGCCACGCGGGGGGGAGGTGGTGAAAAACTGTTTTTT
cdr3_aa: CATRGGGGEKLFF

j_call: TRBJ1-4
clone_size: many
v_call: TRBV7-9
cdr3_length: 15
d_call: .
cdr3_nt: TGTGCCAGCAGCCGTTTCCGGGCAACTAATGAAAAACTGTTTTTT
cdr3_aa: CASSRFRATNEKLFF

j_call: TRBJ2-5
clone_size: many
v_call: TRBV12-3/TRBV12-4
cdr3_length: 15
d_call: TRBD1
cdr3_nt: TGTGCCAGCAACAGACAGGGGGCGCGTCAAGAGACCCAGTACTTC
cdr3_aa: CASNRQGARQETQYF

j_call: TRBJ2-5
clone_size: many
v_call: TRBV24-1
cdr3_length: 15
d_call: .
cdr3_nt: TGTGCCACCAGTGAACTCGGGGGGCTCGAAGAGACCCAGTACTTC
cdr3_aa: CATSELGGLEETQYF